This passage covers 13 T cell receptor beta chains from one sample sequenced in a study of lymphopenia after photon versus proton radiotherapy. Generated by immunoSEQ multiplex PCR, the TCRdb table keeps only in-frame clones and is missing some. The table includes around 20,000 clones, 85% detected once. The sample was peripheral blood, taken from a patient treated with photon-based radiotherapy. These receptors were collected from a man aged 55 to 69 with pancreatic cancer.

This chain links TRBV15 with TRBJ2-5; D might be TRBD1 (6 bases). The DNA end lines up better with TRBJ2-7; the J call may be wrong. This CDR3 has 13 amino acids. CDR1 and CDR2 from the germline V gene are LNHNV and YYDKDF (reference sequence). CDR3 sequence (DNA): TGTGCCACCAGCACGCAGGGGTACGGCGAGCAGTACTTC. Translated: CATSTQGYGEQYF.

The chain joins TRBV7-9 to TRBJ1-5; D is ambiguous. Germline lookup yields CDR1 SEHNR and CDR2 FQNEAQ (reference sequence). The CDR3 runs to 15 residues. Trimming removed 0 bases at V and 1 base at J, with 7 bases between. CDR3 DNA sequence: TGTGCCAGCAGCTTAGCGGGTGGGAGCAATCAGCCCCAGCATTTT. Encoded protein: CASSLAGGSNQPQHF.

This chain connects TRBV7-2 to TRBJ1-4; a possible D gene is TRBD1 (6 bases). The length of the CDR3 is 16 residues. Trimming shortened V by 1 base and J by 3 bases, and 12 bases separated the two germline ends. Per germline, CDR1 SGHTA and CDR2 FQGNSA. The CDR3 region has the DNA TGTGCCAGCAGCTTAGGTGGGACACCCGCTAATGAAAAACTGTTTTTT. This encodes CASSLGGTPANEKLFF.

This clone has only one observation. This rearrangement joins TRBV2 to TRBJ2-5, with D unclear. V shed 7 bases and J shed 5 bases, with 20 bases lying between them. The CDR3 is 15 amino acids. Germline CDR1 and CDR2: SNHLY and FYNNEI. Here the CDR3 DNA reads TGTGCCAGCATCCAGGACGGCGGCCGTACCGAGACCCAGTACTTC. This translates into CASIQDGGRTETQYF.

The chain joins TRBV7-2 to TRBJ1-4; possibly TRBD1 for D (6 bases). Trimming took 5 bases from V and 8 from J, leaving 15 bases between them. Germline values: CDR1 SGHTA, CDR2 FQGNSA. The CDR3 is 14 amino acids. Here the CDR3 DNA reads TGTGCCAGCAGCCCGGGTCAGGGGAAGGAAAAACTGTTTTTT. Translated, it gives CASSPGQGKEKLFF.

The chain uses TRBV6-1 and TRBJ1-2; possible D gene TRBD1, 5 bases. The CDR3 totals 14 residues. The germline V and J ends were trimmed by 0 bases and 7 bases, with 12 bases remaining between them. Germline-derived CDR1 and CDR2 are MNHNS and SASEGT. The CDR3 bases are TGTGCCAGCAGTGAAGCACAGGCCTCTGGTGGCTACACCTTC. Translated, it gives CASSEAQASGGYTF.

This chain connects TRBV10-1 to TRBJ2-4, with TRBD2 identical over 7 bases. The CDR3 extends over 15 amino acids. J lost 6 bases, V lost 6 bases, and 11 bases had no gene match. Per the germline V gene, CDR1 is WNHNN and CDR2 is SYGVQD (reference sequence). The CDR3 spells CASSELGGRLNIQYF. As DNA, the CDR3 is TGCGCCAGCAGCGAACTGGGAGGGCGCTTAAACATTCAGTACTTC.

CDR3: CASSLLRGNTEAFF. In nucleotides, the CDR3 is TGCGCCAGCAGCTTGTTGCGGGGGAACACTGAAGCTTTCTTT. The rearrangement links TRBV5-1 to TRBJ1-1; D is undetermined. With 1 base removed from V and 1 base from J, the gap between germline ends came to 8 bases. This CDR3 region has 14 residues. Per germline, CDR1 SGHRS and CDR2 YFSETQ.

V is TRBV2 and J is TRBJ1-4, with TRBD1 matching over 11 bases. Germline CDR1 reads SNHLY; CDR2 reads FYNNEI. This CDR3 is built from 15 residues. Germline trimming cut 6 bases from V and 8 bases from J; bases unmatched to any gene: 8. Here the CDR3 DNA reads TGTGCCAGCAGGGACGGGACAGGGGGTGACGAAAAACTGTTTTTT. The encoded protein is CASRDGTGGDEKLFF. Full variable domain (rest looked up from reference TRBV2 and TRBJ1-4): EPEVTQTPSHQVTQMGQEVILRCVPISNHLYFYWYRQILGQKVEFLVSFYNNEISEKSEIFDDQFSVERPDGSNFTLKIRSTKLEDSAMYFCASRDGTGGDEKLFFGSGTQLSVL.

The rearrangement uses TRBV10-3 and TRBJ1-2, with D possibly matching TRBD1 (6 bases). V was cut by 7 bases and J by 8 bases, with 20 bases left in between. Germline V CDR1 and CDR2: ENHRY, SYGVKD. This CDR3 region has 14 residues. The CDR3 spells CAITSGQTSSGYTF. The CDR3 DNA follows: TGTGCCATCACCTCCGGACAGACCTCGAGCGGCTACACCTTC.

The sample holds a few counts of this clone. The V call is TRBV6-4, the J call TRBJ2-1; 9 nucleotides line up with TRBD2. The CDR3 length is 13 residues. Per the germline V gene, CDR1 is MRHNA and CDR2 is SNTAGT. J was trimmed by 12 bases and V by 0 bases; bases with no gene match: 3. Written as DNA, the CDR3 is TGTGCCAGCAGTGACTCTCCAGCGGGGGGGCAGTTCTTC. It encodes CASSDSPAGGQFF.

The gene calls are TRBV2 and TRBJ2-7; 9 nucleotides align to TRBD1. V dropped 6 bases and J dropped 1; count of bases not matched to a gene: 10. Germline V lookup: CDR1 SNHLY, CDR2 FYNNEI. CDR3 length: 16 amino acids. Here the CDR3 DNA reads TGTGCCAGCAGCAGATCCGGGACAGGGCTTTCCTACGAGCAGTACTTC. It yields the protein CASSRSGTGLSYEQYF. The whole variable domain, filled in from reference TRBV2 and TRBJ2-7, reads EPEVTQTPSHQVTQMGQEVILRCVPISNHLYFYWYRQILGQKVEFLVSFYNNEISEKSEIFDDQFSVERPDGSNFTLKIRSTKLEDSAMYFCASSRSGTGLSYEQYFGPGTRLTVT.

V is TRBV9 and J is TRBJ2-5; perhaps TRBD2 as D (7 bases). The ends were cut back, 3 bases at V and 5 bases at J, with 20 bases in the middle. CDR3 length equals 16 residues. Germline CDR1 and CDR2: SGDLS and YYNGEE. CDR3 sequence: CASSAARGGPWETQYF. Here the CDR3 DNA reads TGTGCCAGCAGCGCGGCGAGGGGGGGGCCGTGGGAGACCCAGTACTTC.